These 11 T cell receptor beta chains came from one sample sequenced in a study of cytomegalovirus exposure and HLA in healthy donors (dated by TCRdb to between 2016 and 2019). Library method: the immunoSEQ multiplex PCR assay. For the multiplex PCR, a mixture combining 60 forward primers for TCR Vbeta segments and 13 reverse primers for TCR Jbeta segments was used. TCRdb stores this immuneACCESS table with in-frame sequences only. Part of the clones is absent; in the studies checked, under half of the shortfall reflects unresolved V genes, and no reason is known for the rest. The sample contains roughly 150,000 clones, roughly 85% of them found a single time. Approximately 2.5% of the sample lies in the top ten. Input material: PBMCs. The receptors come from a man aged 25-45 years in good health and CMV-seropositive.

This rearrangement joins TRBV5-1 to TRBJ2-1; D uncertain. The V end lost 2 bases, the J end lost 7 bases, and 13 bases lay between the germline ends. Germline assignment: CDR1 SGHRS and CDR2 YFSETQ. This CDR3 has 14 amino acids. CDR3 in DNA: TGCGCCAGCAGCTTACAGCTCCTTGGAAATGAGCAGTTCTTC. Encoded protein: CASSLQLLGNEQFF.

The rearrangement links TRBV2 to TRBJ1-5; 7 bases line up with TRBD1. Germline V CDR1 and CDR2: SNHLY, FYNNEI. The V gene end was trimmed by 5 bases and the J gene end by 3 bases; junction bases not matched to a gene: 7. The CDR3 runs to 15 residues. This chain's CDR3 is CASSQGTVYNQPQHF. In nucleotides, the CDR3 is TGTGCCAGCAGTCAGGGGACAGTTTACAATCAGCCCCAGCATTTT.

The CDR3 loop is CASSEGLSNQPQHF. The DNA for the CDR3 is TGTGCCAGTTCGGAGGGGCTTAGCAATCAGCCCCAGCATTTT. This chain uses TRBV7-2 with TRBJ1-5, with D possibly being TRBD1 (5 bases). V was cut by 9 bases and J by 0 bases, with 12 bases left in between. Germline-derived CDR1 and CDR2 are SGHTA and FQGNSA. The CDR3 consists of 14 residues.

The chain uses TRBV10-3 and TRBJ1-2; 7 positions match TRBD1. The trim removed 3 bases at V and 0 bases at J, leaving 7 bases unmatched. Germline CDR1 and CDR2: ENHRY and SYGVKD. This CDR3 has 16 amino acids. CDR3 protein: CAISDVGTVTNYGYTF. The CDR3 DNA is TGTGCCATCAGTGATGTCGGGACAGTTACTAACTATGGCTACACCTTC.

V is TRBV7-2 and J is TRBJ1-2; TRBD1 matches at 7 bases. Losses at the gene ends were 6 bases for V and 7 bases for J; bases not matched to a gene: 8. The CDR3 spans 13 residues. The germline CDR1 and CDR2 sequences are SGHTA and FQGNSA. The CDR3 DNA reads as TGTGCCAGCAGGCCAACAGGGGTCTCTGGCTACACCTTC. Translation: CASRPTGVSGYTF.

J is TRBJ2-3 and V is TRBV7-9, with 7 nucleotides matching TRBD2. CDR3 length: 15 residues. Per the germline V gene, CDR1 is SEHNR and CDR2 is FQNEAQ (reference sequence). V lost 6 bases, J lost 2 bases, and 8 bases stayed unmatched. The CDR3 sequence is CASRPPSGPTDTQYF. CDR3 sequence (DNA): TGTGCCAGCAGGCCTCCTAGCGGCCCCACAGATACGCAGTATTTT.

In nucleotides, the CDR3 is TGCGCCAGCAGCCAAGTTCAGGTAGAAATGACTAATGAAAAACTGTTTTTT. The encoded protein is CASSQVQVEMTNEKLFF. The rearrangement uses TRBV4-1 and TRBJ1-4; D is unclear. This CDR3 has 17 residues. The germline V and J ends were trimmed by 1 base and 2 bases, with 14 bases remaining between them. The germline V gene encodes CDR1 MGHRA and CDR2 YSYEKL.

The chain joins TRBV7-9 to TRBJ2-5; 11 nucleotides match TRBD2. Trimming at V came to 5 bases and at J to 2 bases, leaving 7 bases not matched to a gene. The CDR3 totals 16 residues. The V gene's germline CDR1 is SEHNR and CDR2 FQNEAQ (reference sequence). CDR3 bases: TGTGCCAGCAGCACCGGGACTAGCGGTGATCAAGAGACCCAGTACTTC. This sequence encodes CASSTGTSGDQETQYF.

This chain connects TRBV7-8 to TRBJ2-1; maybe TRBD1 (5 bases). CDR1 is SGHVS and CDR2 is FQNEAQ in the germline V gene. V lost 5 bases and J lost 7, with 18 bases in between. This CDR3 spans 15 amino acids. CDR3 DNA sequence: TGTGCCAGCAGCCCAAGACAGTCGGCGCGGAATGAGCAGTTCTTC. As protein: CASSPRQSARNEQFF.

The chain carries TRBV7-2 and TRBJ2-1; TRBD2 matches 13 bases. This CDR3 is built from 15 residues. The germline V gene encodes CDR1 SGHTA and CDR2 FQGNSA. V shed 3 bases and J 9 bases; nucleotides not matched to a gene: 5. This CDR3 is CASSFRLAGGGEQFF. The CDR3 region has the DNA TGTGCCAGCAGCTTTCGACTAGCGGGAGGAGGTGAGCAGTTCTTC.

J is TRBJ1-1 and V is TRBV6-5, with D perhaps TRBD1 (6 bases). V was cut by 0 bases and J by 4 bases, with 12 bases left in between. This CDR3 comprises 15 residues. The V gene's germline CDR1 is MNHEY and CDR2 SVGAGI. CDR3 protein: CASSYSGGGGTEAFF. CDR3 DNA sequence: TGTGCCAGCAGTTACTCAGGAGGGGGGGGCACTGAAGCTTTCTTT.